One sample yielded the 14 T cell receptor beta chains listed below, sequenced in a study of T cells in Graves' hyperthyroidism and ophthalmopathy (dated by TCRdb to about 2019). Library generation was performed with multiplex PCR. Reads for this sample came from an Illumina HiSeq 2000. TCR beta CDR3 regions were amplified from RNA transcripts. A first-round RT-PCR of the TCR CDR3 used the HTBI primer set with the Qiagen OneStep RT-PCR kit. The raw public data were reprocessed by TCRdb itself: fastp quality trimming at Q25, MiXCR clonotype calling, in-frame beta chains only. Merged by CDR3 protein, the rows form single entries marked with the most common genes and DNA. The sample records around 580,000 distinct CDR3 sequences, 16% of which are singletons. Around 19% of the sample goes to the ten largest clones. The sequenced sample was blood. These receptors were collected from a young woman with Graves' hyperthyroidism.

This clonotype was detected a few times. The CDR3 nucleotides are TGTGCCACCAGCAGAGATCGGGGGGCCGGCACAGATACGCAGTATTTT. Residues: CATSRDRGAGTDTQYF. The chain recombines TRBV15 with TRBJ2-3; the D gene is possibly TRBD2 (7 bases). The germline gives CDR1 LNHNV, CDR2 YYDKDF (reference sequence). This CDR3 contains 16 residues. The V end was cut by 0 bases, the J end by 1 base, with 11 bases between.

This clonotype was found many times. The chain recombines TRBV11-2 with TRBJ2-1; D is possibly TRBD1 (5 bases). Deletions cut 5 bases from V and 6 bases from J, with 23 bases between. CDR3 length equals 17 residues. Germline-derived CDR1 and CDR2 are SGHAT and FQNNGV. CDR3 in DNA: TGTGCCAGCAGCGAAAGGGGTCTGGGGCTTATCACCAATGAGCAGTTCTTC. Translation gives CASSERGLGLITNEQFF.

This clonotype was observed many times. The V and J genes are TRBV28 and TRBJ2-1; the D gene could be TRBD1 or TRBD2 (5 bases each). CDR3 length: 16 amino acids. From germline, CDR1 is MDHEN and CDR2 SYDVKM. V was pared by 5 bases and J by 9 bases, with 23 bases between. In DNA form, the CDR3 reads TGTGCCAGCAGTCCTCTACTAGGGGTTGCCTCGGTTGAGCAGTTCTTC. Translating it yields CASSPLLGVASVEQFF.

This clonotype has more than one count but fewer than ten. V usage is TRBV7-3 and J usage is TRBJ2-1; possibly TRBD2 for D (6 bases). The V end lost 5 bases, the J end lost 6 bases, and 11 bases lay between the germline ends. This CDR3 is built from 13 residues. Germline assignment: CDR1 SGHTA and CDR2 FQGTGA. In nucleotides, the CDR3 is TGTGCCAGCAGCGTTGCCGGGGGCAATGAGCAGTTCTTC. Protein product: CASSVAGGNEQFF.

This clonotype was recorded many times. The V and J genes are TRBV7-2 and TRBJ2-4; D ambiguous. The CDR3 has 13 residues. V dropped 4 bases and J dropped 6 bases, with 10 bases sitting between them. CDR1 SGHTA and CDR2 FQGNSA come from the germline V gene. CDR3 DNA sequence: TGTGCCAGCAGCTCAGACTTTGGAAACATTCAGTACTTC. This gives the protein CASSSDFGNIQYF.

The chain combines TRBV2 with TRBJ2-5; D is possibly TRBD2 (6 bases). The CDR3 runs 13 residues. CDR1 is SNHLY and CDR2 is FYNNEI in the germline V gene. V lost 7 bases, J lost 2 bases, and 11 bases lay in between. The CDR3 DNA is TGTGCCAGCACCCGCGGGATGCAAGAGACCCAGTACTTC. Its protein product is CASTRGMQETQYF.

This clonotype was observed many times. V and J are TRBV20-1 and TRBJ2-1; TRBD2 matches 8 bases. V gave up 6 bases and J gave up 5 bases; unmatched junction bases: 6. This CDR3 comprises 13 residues. Per germline, CDR1 DFQATT and CDR2 SNEGSKA (reference sequence). Here the CDR3 reads CSAVAGSDNEQFF. CDR3 in DNA: TGCAGTGCAGTAGCGGGAAGCGACAATGAGCAGTTCTTC.

At least ten counts were recorded for this clonotype. This rearrangement joins TRBV24-1 to TRBJ2-1; 12 positions match TRBD2. J was trimmed by 9 bases and V by 0 bases; bases with no gene match: 5. Germline CDR1 and CDR2: KGHDR and SFDVKD. CDR3 length: 16 amino acids. This CDR3 reads CATSDLGASGRGEQFF. The CDR3 DNA reads TGTGCCACCAGTGATTTGGGGGCTAGCGGGAGGGGTGAGCAGTTCTTC.

This clonotype was observed at least ten times. V gene TRBV12-3 or TRBV12-4 combines with J gene TRBJ1-1, with D unclear. The CDR3 consists of 13 residues. The ends were cut back, 3 bases at V and 4 bases at J, with 9 bases in the middle. DNA for the CDR3: TGTGCCAGCAGTTTTGGACGCGGCACTGAAGCTTTCTTT. This codes for CASSFGRGTEAFF.

The sample holds a few counts of this clonotype. The chain joins TRBV28 to TRBJ2-7; D is ambiguous. V lost 7 bases and J lost 0, with 10 bases in between. CDR1 is MDHEN, CDR2 SYDVKM, per germline. The CDR3 contains 13 residues. CDR3 in amino acids: CASMEPSSYEQYF. CDR3 DNA: TGTGCCAGCATGGAGCCTAGCTCCTACGAGCAGTACTTC.

Many counts were recorded for this clonotype. V usage is TRBV14 and J usage is TRBJ2-7; 7 nucleotides line up with TRBD1. With V trimmed by 3 bases and J by 3 bases, 11 bases remained unmatched. The CDR3 runs to 16 residues. Per the germline V gene, CDR1 is SGHDN and CDR2 is FVKESK. The chain's CDR3 is CASSHGVRAGGYEQYF. The DNA for the CDR3 is TGTGCCAGCAGCCACGGGGTCAGGGCAGGGGGCTACGAGCAGTACTTC.

The V and J genes are TRBV6-2 or TRBV6-3 and TRBJ2-2, with 8 bases matching TRBD2. The germline CDR1 and CDR2 sequences are MNHEY and SVGEGT. Trimming took 6 bases from V and 4 from J; bases not matched to a gene: 7. CDR3 size: 15 residues. CDR3 region: CASRTGGPFTGELFF. The CDR3, as DNA: TGTGCCAGCAGAACGGGGGGGCCTTTCACCGGGGAGCTGTTTTTT.

This clonotype was seen repeatedly, ten times or more. The chain combines TRBV2 with TRBJ1-6; D possibly corresponds to TRBD1 (5 bases). Germline V gives CDR1 SNHLY, CDR2 FYNNEI. Trimming took off 9 bases at V and 2 bases at J, with 8 bases between the two ends. CDR3 length: 13 residues. CDR3 DNA: TGTGCCAGAGGGACGGCCTATAATTCACCCCTCCACTTT. It specifies CARGTAYNSPLHF.

This clonotype was picked up many times. The V and J genes are TRBV28 and TRBJ1-2; perhaps TRBD1 as D (5 bases). CDR1 MDHEN and CDR2 SYDVKM come from the germline V gene. Deletions cut 4 bases from V and 4 bases from J, with 10 bases between. This CDR3 region has 13 residues. The DNA for the CDR3 is TGTGCCAGCAGTTCCCCGGGGGGCTATGGCTACACCTTC. Amino acids: CASSSPGGYGYTF.